The rows below give T cell receptor beta chains drawn from one sample of a study of T cells in localized non-small cell lung cancer. Measured with immunoSEQ multiplex PCR; TCRdb has only the in-frame clones, and not every one. The top ten clones hold 2.5% to 3% of a sample with 23,000 or so clones, 80% to 95% of them seen once. The sample was peripheral blood, taken before any cancer treatment. The source of these receptors is a woman aged 40-70 years with stage I lung adenocarcinoma. CDR3s include the opening cysteine and the closing phenylalanine or tryptophan. A D gene is named only where the DNA matches it firmly. Clone size is shown for a subset of rows, as once, few, many or a class of expanded clone.

TRBV30	TRBJ1-5	-	-	CAWSCPRGGAGQPQHF	TGTGCCTGGAGTTGCCCCCGGGGAGGGGCAGGGCAGCCCCAGCATTTT
TRBV4-1	TRBJ2-2	-	TRBD2	CASSPYPGASGRLGELFF	TGCGCCAGCAGCCCCTATCCCGGGGCTAGCGGGAGGTTGGGGGAGCTGTTTTTT
TRBV28	TRBJ1-1	once	-	CASSQGQYNTEAFF	TGTGCCAGCAGTCAGGGCCAGTATAACACTGAAGCTTTCTTT
TRBV6-5	TRBJ2-3	-	TRBD1	CASSSNPGQGADTQYF	TGTGCCAGCAGTTCGAATCCGGGACAGGGGGCAGATACGCAGTATTTT
TRBV4-1	TRBJ1-5	once	-	CASSQEFRGLQNQPQHF	TGCGCCAGCAGCCAAGAGTTCCGGGGCTTGCAGAATCAGCCCCAGCATTTT
TRBV28	TRBJ2-7	once	TRBD2	CASTSGGGSYEQYF	TGTGCCAGCACCTCGGGCGGGGGGTCCTACGAGCAGTACTTC
TRBV4-2	TRBJ1-1	-	-	CASSQDRGVEAFF	TGTGCCAGCAGCCAAGATCGGGGCGTTGAAGCTTTCTTT
TRBV7-6	TRBJ2-7	-	-	CASSFGPRDYEQYF	TGTGCCAGCAGTTTTGGGCCTCGGGACTACGAGCAGTACTTC
TRBV19	TRBJ1-1	-	TRBD1	CASSIVPRQGVQSEAFF	TGTGCCAGTAGTATAGTTCCCCGGCAGGGGGTTCAGTCTGAAGCTTTCTTT
TRBV6-1	TRBJ1-4	-	-	CASSEGTDFNEKLFF	TGTGCCAGCAGTGAAGGGACCGATTTTAATGAAAAACTGTTTTTT
TRBV28	TRBJ2-5	-	TRBD1	CASSETGTGGGRNQYF	TGTGCCAGCAGTGAGACGGGGACAGGGGGCGGAAGGAACCAGTACTTC
TRBV7-2	TRBJ2-1	once	TRBD2	CASSQTSGSYNEQFF	TGTGCCAGCAGCCAGACTAGCGGGAGTTACAATGAGCAGTTCTTC
TRBV18	TRBJ1-5	-	-	CASSPREGDNQPQHF	TGTGCCAGCTCACCACGGGAGGGGGACAATCAGCCCCAGCATTTT
TRBV7-6	TRBJ2-7	once	TRBD1	CASSPGQGYEQYF	TGTGCCAGCAGCCCGGGACAGGGGTACGAGCAGTACTTC
TRBV7-9	TRBJ2-3	once	TRBD2	CASSLPELAGLGTIDTQYF	TGTGCCAGCAGCTTACCGGAATTAGCGGGGTTGGGGACGATAGATACGCAGTATTTT
TRBV10-3	TRBJ2-1	-	-	CAISESNEQFF	TGTGCCATCAGTGAGTCGAATGAGCAGTTCTTC
TRBV6-1	TRBJ2-7	-	TRBD2	CASSEALLADYEQYF	TGTGCCAGCAGTGAAGCGCTACTAGCGGACTACGAGCAGTACTTC
TRBV6-5	TRBJ1-1	-	-	CASSRGREGRTFF	TGTGCCAGCAGCCGCGGACGGGAAGGGAGGACTTTCTTT
TRBV5-1	TRBJ2-5	few	TRBD2	CASAQPGGGETQYF	TGCGCCAGCGCCCAACCGGGGGGAGGAGAGACCCAGTACTTC
TRBV19	TRBJ2-1	-	TRBD2	CASRLDHGLAGNEQFF	TGTGCCAGTAGGTTAGACCACGGGCTAGCGGGGAATGAGCAGTTCTTC
TRBV28	TRBJ2-7	-	TRBD2	CASSQGLAGASRYEQYF	TGTGCCAGCAGTCAAGGACTAGCGGGAGCATCTCGATACGAGCAGTACTTC
TRBV9	TRBJ2-3	-	-	CASSARSDGPPHDTQYF	TGTGCCAGCAGCGCGAGATCCGACGGTCCTCCCCACGATACGCAGTATTTT
TRBV28	TRBJ2-7	once	-	CASSLVGASYEQYF	TGTGCCAGCAGTTTGGTTGGGGCCTCCTACGAGCAGTACTTC
TRBV6-6	TRBJ1-3	-	TRBD1	CASSYGGTGFRNTIYF	TGTGCCAGCAGTTACGGTGGGACAGGGTTTCGTAACACCATATATTTT
TRBV28	TRBJ2-3	-	TRBD2	CASSPASGSQYF	TGTGCCAGCAGTCCGGCTAGCGGGAGCCAGTATTTT
TRBV5-1	TRBJ2-7	-	TRBD2	CASSLTLTSGSYEQYF	TGCGCCAGCAGCTTGACTCTAACTAGCGGTTCCTACGAGCAGTACTTC
TRBV27	TRBJ2-7	-	-	CASSPAGGDEQYF	TGTGCCAGCAGCCCTGCCGGAGGGGACGAGCAGTACTTC
TRBV5-1	TRBJ1-2	-	TRBD1	CASSRGDSSNYGYTF	TGCGCCAGCAGCCGGGGGGACAGTTCCAACTATGGCTACACCTTC
TRBV10-3	TRBJ2-7	few	-	CAIRRATGPISYEQYF	TGTGCCATCCGCAGGGCGACAGGTCCTATCTCCTACGAGCAGTACTTC
TRBV7-9	TRBJ2-7	-	-	CASGLTSYEQYF	TGTGCCAGCGGATTGACTAGCTACGAGCAGTACTTC
TRBV9	TRBJ1-5	-	TRBD1	CASSGGTGQPQHF	TGTGCCAGCAGCGGCGGGACAGGGCAGCCCCAGCATTTT
TRBV28	TRBJ1-1	-	-	CASSLRGTGNTEAFF	TGTGCCAGCAGTTTAAGGGGAACGGGGAACACTGAAGCTTTCTTT
TRBV27	TRBJ2-5	-	-	CASSSGWGTGTQYF	TGTGCCAGCAGTTCCGGGTGGGGGACGGGGACCCAGTACTTC
TRBV28	TRBJ1-2	few	TRBD1	CASERGLPDGYTF	TGTGCCAGCGAGAGGGGGCTCCCGGATGGCTACACCTTC
TRBV5-1	TRBJ2-3	-	TRBD1	CASSLGQGSSTDTQYF	TGCGCCAGCAGCTTGGGACAGGGCTCTAGCACAGATACGCAGTATTTT
TRBV19	TRBJ1-2	-	TRBD1	CASNPTGTGMWWEYGYTF	TGTGCCAGTAACCCAACCGGGACAGGGATGTGGTGGGAGTATGGCTACACCTTC
TRBV9	TRBJ2-1	once	TRBD2	CASSPSGSSYNEQFF	TGTGCCAGCAGCCCAAGCGGGAGCTCCTACAATGAGCAGTTCTTC
TRBV5-6	TRBJ2-1	-	TRBD1	CASSFLKTGTAYNEQFF	TGTGCCAGCAGCTTCCTTAAGACCGGGACAGCCTACAATGAGCAGTTCTTC
TRBV30	TRBJ1-2	-	TRBD1	CAWSGQGGEGYTF	TGTGCCTGGAGTGGTCAGGGGGGGGAAGGCTACACCTTC